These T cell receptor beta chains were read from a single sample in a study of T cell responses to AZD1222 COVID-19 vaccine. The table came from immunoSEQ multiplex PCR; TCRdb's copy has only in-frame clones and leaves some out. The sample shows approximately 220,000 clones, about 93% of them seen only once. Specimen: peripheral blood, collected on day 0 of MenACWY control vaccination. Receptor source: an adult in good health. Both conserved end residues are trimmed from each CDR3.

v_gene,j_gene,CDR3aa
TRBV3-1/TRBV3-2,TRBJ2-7,ASGYRASYEQY
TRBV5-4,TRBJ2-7,ASSLGGYEQY
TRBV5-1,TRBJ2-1,ASSLGMPLNEQF
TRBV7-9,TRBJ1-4,ASSPNSGTGGEKLF
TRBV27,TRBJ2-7,ASSFAHGYEQY
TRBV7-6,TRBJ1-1,ASSAGSTEAF
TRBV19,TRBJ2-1,ASSSRTSGGYNEQF
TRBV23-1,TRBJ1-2,ASSLGPQESGYT
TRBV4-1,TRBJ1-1,ASSQVAKKYPEAF
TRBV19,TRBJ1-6,ASSSGGSPLH
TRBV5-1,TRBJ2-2,ASSQGLAVNTGELF
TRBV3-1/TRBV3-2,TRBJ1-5,ASSQGNEGGDSQPQH
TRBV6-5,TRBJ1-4,ASTQGQVTNEKLF
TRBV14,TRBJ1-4,ASSQDGLTNEKLF
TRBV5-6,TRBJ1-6,ASSLGTGGEPLH
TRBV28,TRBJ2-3,ASSYLPGPRGDTQY
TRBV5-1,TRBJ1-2,ASSLSQQGTYGYT
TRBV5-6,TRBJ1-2,ASSLAVGGYT
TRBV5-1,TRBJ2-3,ASSLGQSTDTQY
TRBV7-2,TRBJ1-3,ASSLQGAKSGNTIY
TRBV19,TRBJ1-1,ASSRDRGQGTEAF
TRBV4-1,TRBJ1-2,ASSQDRGRDNT
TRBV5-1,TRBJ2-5,ASSLGSGGAMETQY
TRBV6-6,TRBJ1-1,ASSWAPGDGEAF
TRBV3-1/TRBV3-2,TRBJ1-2,ASSPRDGPYGYT
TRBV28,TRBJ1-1,ASRVSGLGAF
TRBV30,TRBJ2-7,AWSVWGQSLSYEQY